The entry that follows covers one T cell receptor (beta chain) sequence. The target antigen is unknown. A couple of CD3G-deficient patients had more severe autoimmunity; all had some. Patients aged 2 to 39 years had fewer naive and more memory CD4+ and CD8+ T cells. The primer mix had 52 TRBV and 13 TRBJ primers. Here immunoSEQ multiplex PCR was the method, and the copy in TCRdb shows in-frame clones only, minus some. This table has about 6,100 clones, more than 80% appearing once. The data were obtained in a study of regulatory T cells. General observations from the study: Shannon entropy was nonsignificantly lower in patient CD8+ T cells than control CD8+ cells. In patients, unique TRB V-J pairs were restricted and V/J usage skewed, especially in Tregs.

Germline CDR1 is SGHRS and CDR2 is YFSETQ. The CDR3 has 14 amino acids. V gave up 1 base and J gave up 2 bases, with 10 bases separating them. This receptor was taken from a child aged 5 to 17 with CD3G deficiency. This chain links TRBV5-1 with TRBJ2-7; no reliable D call. The sequencing sample was made of CD8+ T cells sorted from blood. The CDR3 region has the DNA TGCGCCAGCAGCTTGAACGGTCATCCCTACGAGCAGTACTTC. Translating it yields CASSLNGHPYEQYF.